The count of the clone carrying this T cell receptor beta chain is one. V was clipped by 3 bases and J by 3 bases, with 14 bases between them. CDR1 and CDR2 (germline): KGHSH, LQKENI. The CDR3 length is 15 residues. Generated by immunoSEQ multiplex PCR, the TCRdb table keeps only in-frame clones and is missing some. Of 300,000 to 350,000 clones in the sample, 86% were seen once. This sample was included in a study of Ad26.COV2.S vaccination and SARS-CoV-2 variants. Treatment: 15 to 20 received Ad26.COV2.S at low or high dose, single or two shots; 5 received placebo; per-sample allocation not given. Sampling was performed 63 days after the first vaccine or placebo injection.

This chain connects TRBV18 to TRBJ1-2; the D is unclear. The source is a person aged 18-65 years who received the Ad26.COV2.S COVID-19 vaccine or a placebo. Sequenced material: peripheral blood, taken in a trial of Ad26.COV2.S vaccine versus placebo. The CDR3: CASSPWTPGDYGYTF. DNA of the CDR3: TGTGCCAGCTCACCGTGGACCCCCGGGGACTATGGCTACACCTTC.